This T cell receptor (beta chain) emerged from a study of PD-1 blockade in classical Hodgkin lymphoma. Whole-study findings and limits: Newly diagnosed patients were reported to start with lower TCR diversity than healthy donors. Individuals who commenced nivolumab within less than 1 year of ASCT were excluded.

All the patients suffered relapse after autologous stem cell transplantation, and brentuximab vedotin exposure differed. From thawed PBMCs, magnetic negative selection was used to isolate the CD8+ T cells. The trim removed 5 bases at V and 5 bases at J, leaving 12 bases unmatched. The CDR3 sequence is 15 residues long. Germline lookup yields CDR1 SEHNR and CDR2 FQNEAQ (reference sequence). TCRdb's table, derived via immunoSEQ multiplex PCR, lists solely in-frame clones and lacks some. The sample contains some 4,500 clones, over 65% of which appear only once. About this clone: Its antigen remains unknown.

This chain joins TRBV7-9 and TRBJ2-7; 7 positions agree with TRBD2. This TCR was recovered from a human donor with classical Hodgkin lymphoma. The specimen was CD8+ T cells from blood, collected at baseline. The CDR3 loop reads CASSPPLAGENEQYF. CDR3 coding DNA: TGTGCCAGCAGCCCTCCCCTGGCGGGAGAGAACGAGCAGTACTTC. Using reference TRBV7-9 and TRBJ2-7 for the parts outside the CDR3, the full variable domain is DTGVSQNPRHKITKRGQNVTFRCDPISEHNRLYWYRQTLGQGPEFLTYFQNEAQLEKSRLLSDRFSAERPKGSFSTLEIQRTEQGDSAMYLCASSPPLAGENEQYFGPGTRLTVT.